These 7 T cell receptor beta chains came from one sample sequenced in a study of regulatory T cells in long-lasting Graves disease. The TCR beta library used iRepertoire HTBI primers with Arm-PCR amplification of CDR3. A single record per CDR3 protein comes from TCRdb applying MiXCR to the multiplex PCR reads. This sample has 350,000 to 500,000 distinct CDR3 sequences; roughly 17% occur once, and the top ten carry roughly 10%. Time point here: newly diagnosed GD, antithyroid drugs for less than 3 months. After RNA was extracted from PBMCs, the TCR library was made from it. These data were also filed under a second study, of T cells in Graves' hyperthyroidism and ophthalmopathy.

The material sequenced was peripheral blood mononuclear cells (PBMCs), taken at new diagnosis, from a patient treated with antithyroid drugs. The receptors stem from a woman in her thirties with Graves disease.

This chain connects TRBV4-3 to TRBJ2-1; 10 positions match TRBD2. The germline gives CDR1 LGHNA, CDR2 YSLEER. The length of the CDR3 is 19 residues. Germline trimming cut 0 bases from V and 1 base from J; bases unmatched to any gene: 9. The CDR3 is CASSQDLPIAGGSYNEQFF. The CDR3 nucleotides read TGCGCCAGCAGCCAAGATCTGCCAATAGCGGGAGGTTCCTACAATGAGCAGTTCTTC.

Many counts were recorded for this clonotype. J is TRBJ2-1 and V is TRBV2, with 11 bases fitting TRBD2. The V segment lost 5 bases and the J segment 5 bases; nucleotides outside the gene matches: 11. CDR3 length equals 17 residues. Germline V gene data show CDR1 as SNHLY and CDR2 as FYNNEI. CDR3 sequence (DNA): TGTGCCAGCAGTTACGGGACTAGCGGCCCCTTCAACAATGAGCAGTTCTTC. Protein: CASSYGTSGPFNNEQFF.

A few counts support this clonotype. V gene TRBV10-3 combines with J gene TRBJ2-1, with D possibly being TRBD2 (6 bases). Looked up from germline, CDR1 is ENHRY and CDR2 is SYGVKD. V lost 6 bases and J lost 6, with 18 bases in between. This CDR3 is 15 amino acids long. CDR3 sequence (DNA): TGTGCCATCAGACCAGCGGGCCCTTTGTTCAATGAGCAGTTCTTC. Amino acids: CAIRPAGPLFNEQFF.

This clonotype was seen just once. The junction shows a germline mismatch at one end, possibly a read error. The V and J genes are TRBV20-1 and TRBJ2-3; 8 bases line up with TRBD2. Germline V gene sequence: CDR1 DFQATT, CDR2 SNEGSKA (reference sequence). This CDR3 spans 16 amino acids. The CDR3 spells CSARGVVAGLTDAQYF. CDR3 coding DNA: TGCAGTGCTAGGGGGGTGGTAGCGGGGTTAACAGATGCGCAGTATTTT.

The V gene is TRBV7-2, the J gene TRBJ2-7, with 10 nucleotides matching TRBD1. Germline V gene lookup returns CDR1 SGHTA and CDR2 FQGNSA. The CDR3 contains 14 residues. With V trimmed by 5 bases and J by 6 bases, 7 bases remained unmatched. The CDR3 DNA reads TGTGCCAGCAGCCCCGGGACAGGGGATTTCGAGCAGTACTTC. The encoded protein is CASSPGTGDFEQYF.

This clonotype appeared many times. CDR3 amino acids: CSVDLRGLAGETQYF. CDR3 coding DNA: TGCAGCGTTGATCTTCGTGGACTAGCGGGAGAGACCCAGTACTTC. The V call is TRBV29-1, the J call TRBJ2-5; 11 positions match TRBD2. CDR1 and CDR2 (germline): SQVTM, ANQGSEA. V dropped 3 bases and J dropped 4; count of bases not matched to a gene: 7. The CDR3 runs to 15 residues.

J is TRBJ2-1 and V is TRBV10-3; D is undetermined. Looked up from germline, CDR1 is ENHRY and CDR2 is SYGVKD. V was clipped by 1 base and J by 2 bases, with 9 bases between them. CDR3 size: 15 residues. The CDR3 DNA is TGTGCCATCAGTGAGTTAAGAACTCCCTACAATGAGCAGTTCTTC. Its translation: CAISELRTPYNEQFF.